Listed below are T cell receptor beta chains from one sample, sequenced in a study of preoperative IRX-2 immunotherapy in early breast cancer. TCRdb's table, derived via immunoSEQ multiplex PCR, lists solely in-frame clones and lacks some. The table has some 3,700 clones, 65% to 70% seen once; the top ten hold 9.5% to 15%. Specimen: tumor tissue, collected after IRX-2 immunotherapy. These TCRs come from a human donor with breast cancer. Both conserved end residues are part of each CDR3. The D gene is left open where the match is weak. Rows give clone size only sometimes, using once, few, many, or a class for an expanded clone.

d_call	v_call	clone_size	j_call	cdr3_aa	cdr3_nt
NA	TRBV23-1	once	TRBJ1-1	CASSLTGTTEAFF	TGCGCCAGCAGCTTAACAGGGACCACTGAAGCTTTCTTT
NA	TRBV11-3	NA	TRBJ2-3	CASSPRGGVADTQYF	TGTGCCAGCAGCCCCCGAGGAGGGGTGGCAGATACGCAGTATTTT
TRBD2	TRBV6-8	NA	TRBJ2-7	CASSPPAGGPVEQYF	TGTGCCAGCAGCCCTCCGGCGGGAGGGCCGGTGGAGCAGTACTTC
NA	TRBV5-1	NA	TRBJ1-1	CASSSVRGVVTEAFF	TGCGCCAGCAGTTCCGTTCGAGGTGTGGTCACTGAAGCTTTCTTT
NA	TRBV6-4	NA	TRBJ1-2	CASSEVGQDYGYTF	TGTGCCAGCAGTGAAGTTGGGCAGGACTATGGCTACACCTTC
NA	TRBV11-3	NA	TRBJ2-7	CASSSKAFSDTFYEQYF	TGTGCCAGCAGCTCCAAGGCCTTTTCGGACACGTTCTACGAGCAGTACTTC
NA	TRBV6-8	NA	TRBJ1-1	CASRPVTVSRLNTEAFF	TGTGCCAGCAGGCCGGTAACGGTTTCCCGTTTGAACACTGAAGCTTTCTTT
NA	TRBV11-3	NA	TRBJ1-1	CASSFSISGTEAFF	TGTGCCAGCAGCTTCAGTATCTCGGGTACTGAAGCTTTCTTT
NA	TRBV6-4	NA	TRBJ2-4	CASSLGIGEGDKNIQYF	TGTGCCAGCAGCTTGGGTATAGGGGAGGGGGACAAAAACATTCAGTACTTC
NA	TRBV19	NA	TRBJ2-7	CASSLEWDGNYEQYF	TGTGCCAGTAGTCTCGAATGGGACGGGAACTACGAGCAGTACTTC
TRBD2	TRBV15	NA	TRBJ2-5	CATSRGLAGLETQYF	TGTGCCACCAGCAGGGGACTAGCTGGGTTGGAGACCCAGTACTTC
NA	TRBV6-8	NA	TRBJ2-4	CASSEGFERNIQYF	TGTGCCAGCAGTGAGGGGTTTGAACGGAACATTCAGTACTTC
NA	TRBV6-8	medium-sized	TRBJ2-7	CASSGGRSGTGYEQYF	TGTGCCAGCAGTGGGGGACGGTCCGGGACTGGCTACGAGCAGTACTTC
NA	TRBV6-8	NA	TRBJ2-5	CASSYSFGRGLQETQYF	TGTGCCAGCAGTTACTCGTTCGGCAGGGGCCTCCAAGAGACCCAGTACTTC
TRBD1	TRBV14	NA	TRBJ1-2	CASSLWTGGAGYTF	TGTGCCAGCAGCCTCTGGACAGGGGGCGCAGGCTACACCTTC
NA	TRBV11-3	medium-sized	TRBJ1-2	CASTPTGGRDGYTF	TGTGCCAGCACCCCCACTGGGGGGAGGGATGGCTACACCTTC
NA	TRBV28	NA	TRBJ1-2	CASSLANYGYTF	TGTGCCAGCAGTTTGGCTAACTATGGCTACACCTTC
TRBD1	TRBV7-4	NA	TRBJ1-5	CAVQGQFNQPQHF	TGTGCCGTACAGGGACAGTTCAATCAGCCCCAGCATTTT
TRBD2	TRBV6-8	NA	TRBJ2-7	CASSYAVNELAGGSGMIYEQYF	TGTGCCAGCAGTTACGCTGTCAATGAACTAGCGGGAGGCTCCGGTATGATCTACGAGCAGTACTTC
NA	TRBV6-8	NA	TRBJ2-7	CASRRGNGNFDEQYF	TGTGCCAGCAGGAGGGGTAACGGGAACTTTGACGAGCAGTACTTC
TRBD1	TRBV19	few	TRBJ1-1	CASSPNGQGEGDTEAFF	TGTGCCAGTAGTCCCAATGGACAGGGGGAAGGGGACACTGAAGCTTTCTTT
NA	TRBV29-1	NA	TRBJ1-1	CSGTETWNTEAFF	TGCAGCGGGACGGAAACGTGGAACACTGAAGCTTTCTTT
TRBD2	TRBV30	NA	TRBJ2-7	CAWSTRRTRPSYEQYF	TGTGCCTGGAGTACCCGGAGGACTAGGCCTTCCTACGAGCAGTACTTC
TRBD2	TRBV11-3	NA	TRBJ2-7	CASSQTSGRYSLQYF	TGTGCCAGCAGCCAAACTAGCGGGAGGTATTCTTTGCAGTACTTC
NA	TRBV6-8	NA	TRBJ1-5	CASSYSSGEDQPQHF	TGTGCCAGCAGTTACTCGTCAGGGGAGGATCAGCCCCAGCATTTT
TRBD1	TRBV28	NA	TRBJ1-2	CASSHTRTGSWERYGYTF	TGTGCCAGCAGTCATACCCGGACAGGGAGTTGGGAAAGATATGGCTACACCTTC
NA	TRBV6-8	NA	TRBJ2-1	CASSLRFWDQGLQFF	TGTGCCAGCAGCCTACGGTTTTGGGATCAAGGGCTGCAGTTCTTC
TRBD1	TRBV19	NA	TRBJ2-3	CASSIPGQGIDTQYF	TGTGCCAGTAGTATCCCGGGACAGGGAATAGATACGCAGTATTTT
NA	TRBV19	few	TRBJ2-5	CASRARKVSTETQYF	TGTGCCAGTAGGGCTAGGAAGGTTTCAACCGAGACCCAGTACTTC
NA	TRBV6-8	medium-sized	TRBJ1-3	CASSQTGSGNTIYF	TGTGCCAGCAGCCAGACAGGCTCTGGAAACACCATATATTTT
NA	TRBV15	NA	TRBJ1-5	CATSRVVGPGNQPQHF	TGTGCCACCAGCAGAGTGGTCGGGCCCGGCAATCAGCCCCAGCATTTT
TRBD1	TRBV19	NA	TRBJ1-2	CASSPHLSDRVRYYGYTF	TGTGCCAGTAGTCCCCACCTGAGCGACAGGGTTCGGTACTATGGCTACACCTTC
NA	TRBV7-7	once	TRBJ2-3	CASSLRLSLSTDTQYF	TGTGCCAGCAGCTTAAGGCTATCCCTAAGCACAGATACGCAGTATTTT
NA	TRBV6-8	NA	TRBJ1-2	CASTPGKSGYTF	TGTGCCAGCACCCCAGGGAAAAGTGGCTACACCTTC
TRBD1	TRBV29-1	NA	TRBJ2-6	CSVARGLPGANVLTF	TGCAGCGTTGCAAGGGGGCTACCTGGGGCCAACGTCCTGACTTTC
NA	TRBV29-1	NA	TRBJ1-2	CSVDLDRMGGYTF	TGCAGCGTTGATCTGGACAGAATGGGAGGCTACACCTTC
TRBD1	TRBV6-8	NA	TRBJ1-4	CASSLRQGSNEKLFF	TGTGCCAGCAGCCTCCGACAGGGATCTAATGAAAAACTGTTTTTT
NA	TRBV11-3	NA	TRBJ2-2	CASSFSRGTGELFF	TGTGCCAGCAGCTTTTCAAGGGGAACCGGGGAGCTGTTTTTT
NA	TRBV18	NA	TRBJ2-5	CASSPDSQETQYF	TGTGCCAGCTCACCGGACAGCCAAGAGACCCAGTACTTC
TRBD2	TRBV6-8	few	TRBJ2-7	CASSYSLAGGTYEQYF	TGTGCCAGCAGTTACTCGTTAGCGGGCGGAACCTACGAGCAGTACTTC
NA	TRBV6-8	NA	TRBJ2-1	CASSYSVQSSYNEQFF	TGTGCCAGCAGTTACTCGGTGCAATCCTCCTACAATGAGCAGTTCTTC
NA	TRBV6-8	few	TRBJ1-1	CASSQTRIYTEAFF	TGTGCCAGCAGCCAAACAAGGATTTACACTGAAGCTTTCTTT
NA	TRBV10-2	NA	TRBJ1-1	CASRPIRTAKREAFF	TGCGCCAGCAGGCCAATCAGGACAGCCAAGCGAGAAGCTTTCTTT
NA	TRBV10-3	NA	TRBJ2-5	CAISEPRETQYF	TGTGCCATCAGTGAGCCCCGGGAGACCCAGTACTTC
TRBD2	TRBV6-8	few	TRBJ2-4	CASSSGSRKNIQYF	TGTGCCAGCTCTAGCGGGAGTCGGAAAAACATTCAGTACTTC
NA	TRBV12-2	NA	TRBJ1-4	CAISGTGVRGEKLFF	TGTGCCATCTCCGGGACAGGGGTGCGAGGCGAAAAACTGTTTTTT
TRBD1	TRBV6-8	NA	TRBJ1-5	CASREIGTGNQPQHF	TGTGCCAGCAGAGAGATAGGGACAGGGAATCAGCCCCAGCATTTT
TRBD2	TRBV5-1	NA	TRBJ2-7	CASSYLAGDSYEQYF	TGCGCCAGCAGCTACCTAGCGGGAGACTCCTACGAGCAGTACTTC
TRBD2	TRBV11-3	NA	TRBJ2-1	CASSFRLAGEDEQFF	TGTGCCAGCAGCTTCAGACTAGCGGGCGAGGATGAGCAGTTCTTC
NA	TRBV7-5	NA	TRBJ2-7	CASSLGQGSSYEQYF	TGTGCCAGCAGCTTGGGACAGGGGAGCTCCTACGAGCAGTACTTC